This TCR beta chain was recovered during a study of blood T cell repertoires in COVID-19. Turning to the study itself: Sources were T cells, B-cell-depleted T cells, or PBMCs; the material itself was cDNA or gDNA.

In the authors' workflow: Estimates of nucleated cell counts were drawn from the amplification of reference gene primers. Produced via immunoSEQ multiplex PCR; TCRdb's table is partial and in-frame only. From that table come the V and J calls and clone size; the DNA was used to work out D and trimming. The table shows 95,000 to 100,000 clones, with roughly 92% occurring only once. Germline V CDR1 and CDR2: MNHEY, SMNVEV (reference sequence). CDR3 size: 19 residues. Trimming removed 5 bases from V and 4 bases from J; junction bases left unmatched: 20. This sequence was found in a man in his fifties with active COVID-19. Sequencing was done on a sample of peripheral blood. The V and J genes are TRBV27 and TRBJ1-2; 9 nucleotides align to TRBD1. The CDR3 here is CASSPGVRTGDNLFYGYTF. CDR3 DNA: TGTGCCAGCAGTCCCGGTGTTAGGACAGGGGACAATTTATTCTATGGCTACACCTTC.